These 13 T cell receptor beta chains share one sample of origin, sequenced in a study of CXCR3-negative and CXCR3-positive naive CD8 T cells. Study conclusions and caveats: CXCR3-positive naive cells carried more hydrophobic TRB CDR3s than CXCR3-negative ones.

These receptors have no known antigen. Libraries of TRB cDNA were made by 5' RACE and carried UMIs. TCRdb re-called the 5' RACE reads, yielding one record per CDR3 amino acid sequence without DNA. This sample's clone table lists 130,000 to 150,000 distinct CDR3 sequences. Sequenced sample: naive CXCR3+ CD8+ T cells from blood. This sample's subset: CD45RO-CCR7+CD27+CD95- naive CD8+ T cells expressing CXCR3 (TNR3+). The receptors shown here come from a human donor in good health. Some clones in this sample may be carry-over from other donors' samples.

CDR3 sequence: CASSLTGDSTDTQYF. The V and J genes are TRBV28 and TRBJ2-3; TCRdb indicates TRBD1, and absent DNA this call remains unverified. Germline V CDR1 and CDR2: MDHEN, SYDVKM. This CDR3 spans 15 amino acids.

This chain joins TRBV6-6 and TRBJ1-6; with no DNA, the TCRdb D assignment of TRBD1 cannot be verified. In germline, CDR1 is MNHNY, CDR2 SVGAGI (reference sequence). The CDR3 spans 16 residues. The CDR3 protein is CASSYSRGGVGSPLHF.

The chain recombines TRBV7-6 with TRBJ2-5. Germline V gene lookup returns CDR1 SGHVS and CDR2 FNYEAQ. This CDR3 region has 12 residues. The chain's CDR3 is CASSSAEETQYF.

The chain links TRBV12-3 or TRBV12-4 to TRBJ1-5; TCRdb returns TRBD1, unconfirmable since there is no DNA. This CDR3 is built from 14 residues. CDR3 in amino acids: CASRLGQGNQPQHF.

The CDR3 sequence is CASSSQGWVETQYF. The chain is built from TRBV7-6 and TRBJ2-5; the D call of TRBD1 rests on TCRdb alone, since no DNA is present to check it. Germline V gene data show CDR1 as SGHVS and CDR2 as FNYEAQ. The CDR3 extends over 14 amino acids.

V gene TRBV11-2 combines with J gene TRBJ2-1; checking the TCRdb D call of TRBD1 is not possible without DNA. CDR1 and CDR2 from the germline V gene are SGHAT and FQNNGV. The CDR3 totals 15 residues. Here the CDR3 reads CASTWGLYGYNEQFF.

The V gene is TRBV20-1, the J gene TRBJ1-2. Germline V lookup: CDR1 DFQATT, CDR2 SNEGSKA (reference sequence). The CDR3 sequence is 13 residues long. CDR3 protein: CSGMIDADYGYTF.

The V gene is TRBV29-1, the J gene TRBJ1-1; the TRBD1 assignment by TCRdb is unverifiable without DNA. The CDR3 covers 15 residues. Germline CDR1 SQVTM, CDR2 ANQGSEA. CDR3 sequence: CSVEVPGQLNTEAFF. Combining the CDR3 with reference TRBV29-1 and TRBJ1-1 gives the whole variable domain SAVISQKPSRDICQRGTSLTIQCQVDSQVTMMFWYRQQPGQSLTLIATANQGSEATYESGFVIDKFPISRPNLTFSTLTVSNMSPEDSSIYLCSVEVPGQLNTEAFFGQGTRLTVV.

The chain joins TRBV29-1 to TRBJ2-1. The CDR3 is 14 residues long. Germline CDR1 reads SQVTM; CDR2 reads ANQGSEA. The CDR3 spells CSVVKRDLINEQFF.

Here the CDR3 reads CASQEGDLDQPQHF. The chain carries TRBV4-1 and TRBJ1-5. This CDR3 is built from 14 residues. Germline V gives CDR1 MGHRA, CDR2 YSYEKL.

V and J are TRBV20-1 and TRBJ2-7; the TCRdb D gene call, TRBD2, has no DNA to confirm it. CDR1 is DFQATT, CDR2 SNEGSKA, per germline (reference sequence). The CDR3 contains 14 residues. The CDR3: CSARDFGLAYEQYF.

The chain joins TRBV20-1 to TRBJ2-7. CDR1 DFQATT and CDR2 SNEGSKA come from the germline V gene (reference sequence). This CDR3 region has 13 residues. CDR3 amino acids: CSARQAEPYEQYF.

This chain uses TRBV7-9 with TRBJ1-5; TCRdb designates TRBD1, a call that cannot be tested without DNA. This CDR3 region has 15 residues. Germline V gene lookup returns CDR1 SEHNR and CDR2 FQNEAQ (reference sequence). The CDR3 protein is CASSLALGGDQPQHF.